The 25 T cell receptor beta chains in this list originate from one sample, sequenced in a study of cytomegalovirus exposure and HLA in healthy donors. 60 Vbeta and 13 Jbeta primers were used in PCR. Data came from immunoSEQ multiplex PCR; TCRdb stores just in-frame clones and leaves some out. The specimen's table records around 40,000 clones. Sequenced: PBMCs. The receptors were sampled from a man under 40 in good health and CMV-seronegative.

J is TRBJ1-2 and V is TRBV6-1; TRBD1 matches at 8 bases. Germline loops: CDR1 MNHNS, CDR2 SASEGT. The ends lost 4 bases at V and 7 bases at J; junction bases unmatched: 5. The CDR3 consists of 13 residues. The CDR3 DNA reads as TGTGCCAGCAGTGCTGACAGGGGCTCTGGCTACACCTTC. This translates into CASSADRGSGYTF.

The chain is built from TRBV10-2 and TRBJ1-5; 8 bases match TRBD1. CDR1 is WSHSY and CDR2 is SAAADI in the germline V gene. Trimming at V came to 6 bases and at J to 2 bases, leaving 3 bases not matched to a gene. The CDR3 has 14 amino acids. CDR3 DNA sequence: TGCGCCAGCAGAGGGACAGGACGCAATCAGCCCCAGCATTTT. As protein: CASRGTGRNQPQHF.

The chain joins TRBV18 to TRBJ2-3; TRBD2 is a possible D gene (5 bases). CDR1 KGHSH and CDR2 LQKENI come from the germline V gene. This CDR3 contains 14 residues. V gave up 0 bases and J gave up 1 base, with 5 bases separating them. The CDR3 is CASSPPGGTDTQYF. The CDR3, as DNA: TGTGCCAGCTCACCACCCGGGGGCACAGATACGCAGTATTTT.

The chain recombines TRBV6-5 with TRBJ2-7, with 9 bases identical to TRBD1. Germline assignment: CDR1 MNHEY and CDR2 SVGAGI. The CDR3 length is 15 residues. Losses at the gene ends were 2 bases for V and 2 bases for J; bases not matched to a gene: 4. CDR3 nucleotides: TGTGCCAGCAGTTACCGGGGACAGGGAGCCTACGAGCAGTACTTC. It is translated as CASSYRGQGAYEQYF.

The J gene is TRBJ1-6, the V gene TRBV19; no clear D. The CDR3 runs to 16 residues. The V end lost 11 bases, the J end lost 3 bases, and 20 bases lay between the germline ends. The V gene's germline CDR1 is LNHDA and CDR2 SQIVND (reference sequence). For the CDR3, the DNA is TGTGCCGGCTTTTTTTGGACTCTGGGCTATAATTCACCCCTCCACTTT. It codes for CAGFFWTLGYNSPLHF. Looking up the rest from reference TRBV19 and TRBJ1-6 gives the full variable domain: DGGITQSPKYLFRKEGQNVTLSCEQNLNHDAMYWYRQDPGQGLRLIYYSQIVNDFQKGDIAEGYSVSREKKESFPLTVTSAQKNPTAFYLCAGFFWTLGYNSPLHFGNGTRLTVT.

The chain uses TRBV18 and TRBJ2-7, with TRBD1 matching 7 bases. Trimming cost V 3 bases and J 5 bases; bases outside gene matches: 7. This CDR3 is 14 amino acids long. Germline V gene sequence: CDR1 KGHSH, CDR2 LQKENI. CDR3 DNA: TGTGCCAGCTCACCGAAAACAGGGGCGGACGAGCAGTACTTC. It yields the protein CASSPKTGADEQYF.

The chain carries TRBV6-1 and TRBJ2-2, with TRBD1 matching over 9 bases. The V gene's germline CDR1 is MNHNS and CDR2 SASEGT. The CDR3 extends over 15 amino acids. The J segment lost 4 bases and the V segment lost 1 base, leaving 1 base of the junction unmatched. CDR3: CASSEEQGATGELFF. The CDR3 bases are TGTGCCAGCAGTGAAGAACAGGGGGCCACCGGGGAGCTGTTTTTT.

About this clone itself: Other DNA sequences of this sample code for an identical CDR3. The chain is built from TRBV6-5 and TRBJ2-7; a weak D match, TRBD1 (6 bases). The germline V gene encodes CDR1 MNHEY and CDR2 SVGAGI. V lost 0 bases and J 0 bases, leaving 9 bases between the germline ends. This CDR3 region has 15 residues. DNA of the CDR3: TGTGCCAGCAGTTACTCTAGGGGGAGCTCCTACGAGCAGTACTTC. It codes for CASSYSRGSSYEQYF.

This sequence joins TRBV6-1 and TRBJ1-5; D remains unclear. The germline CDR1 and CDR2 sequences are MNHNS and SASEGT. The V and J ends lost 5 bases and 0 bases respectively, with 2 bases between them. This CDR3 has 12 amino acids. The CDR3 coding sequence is TGTGCCAGCAGTCTTAGCAATCAGCCCCAGCATTTT. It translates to CASSLSNQPQHF.

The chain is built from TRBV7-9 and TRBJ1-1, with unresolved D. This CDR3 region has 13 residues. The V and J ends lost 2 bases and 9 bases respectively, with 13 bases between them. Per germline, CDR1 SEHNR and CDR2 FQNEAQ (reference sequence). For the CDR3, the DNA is TGTGCCAGCAGCTTAACGGGATATCGAAAAGCTTTCTTT. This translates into CASSLTGYRKAFF. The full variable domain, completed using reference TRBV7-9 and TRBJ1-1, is DTGVSQNPRHKITKRGQNVTFRCDPISEHNRLYWYRQTLGQGPEFLTYFQNEAQLEKSRLLSDRFSAERPKGSFSTLEIQRTEQGDSAMYLCASSLTGYRKAFFGQGTRLTVV.

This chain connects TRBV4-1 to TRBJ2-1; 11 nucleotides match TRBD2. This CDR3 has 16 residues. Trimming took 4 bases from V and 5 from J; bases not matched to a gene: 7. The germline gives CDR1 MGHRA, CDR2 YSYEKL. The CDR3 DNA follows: TGCGCCAGCAGCCCCCAACTAGCGGGAGTGGACAATGAGCAGTTCTTC. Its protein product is CASSPQLAGVDNEQFF.

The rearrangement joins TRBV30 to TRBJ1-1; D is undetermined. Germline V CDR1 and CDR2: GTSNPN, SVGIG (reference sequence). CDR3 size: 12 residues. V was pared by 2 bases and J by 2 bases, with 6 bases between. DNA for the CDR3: TGTGCCTGGAGTAGCCAAAACACTGAAGCTTTCTTT. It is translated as CAWSSQNTEAFF. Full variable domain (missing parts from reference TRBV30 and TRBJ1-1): SQTIHQWPATLVQPVGSPLSLECTVEGTSNPNLYWYRQAAGRGLQLLFYSVGIGQISSEVPQNLSASRPQDRQFILSSKKLLLSDSGFYLCAWSSQNTEAFFGQGTRLTVV.

The CDR3 DNA reads TGTGCCAGCTCATCGCGGATTGAAGATACGCAGTATTTT. Amino acids: CASSSRIEDTQYF. This sequence joins TRBV18 and TRBJ2-3; no firm D call. The V gene lost 5 bases and the J gene lost 5 bases, with 11 bases spanning the gap. The V gene's germline CDR1 is KGHSH and CDR2 LQKENI. The CDR3 runs 13 residues.

The CDR3 loop reads CASSLGPGGEQYF. CDR3 sequence (DNA): TGTGCCAGCAGCTTAGGGCCGGGGGGCGAGCAGTACTTC. This sequence joins TRBV11-3 and TRBJ2-7; 7 bases fit TRBD2. V lost 1 base to trimming and J lost 6 bases; unmatched junction nucleotides: 3. This CDR3 has 13 residues. Germline V gene lookup returns CDR1 SGHNT and CDR2 YENEEA.

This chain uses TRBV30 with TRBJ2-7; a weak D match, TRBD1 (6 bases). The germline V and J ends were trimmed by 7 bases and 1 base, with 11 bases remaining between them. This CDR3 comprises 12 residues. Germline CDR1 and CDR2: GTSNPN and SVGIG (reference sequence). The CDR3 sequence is CASNRASYEQYF. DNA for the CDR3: TGTGCCTCCAACAGGGCTTCCTACGAGCAGTACTTC.

As DNA, the CDR3 is TGTGCCAGTAGTGACCGGGACAGTTATAATTCACCCCTCCACTTT. Protein sequence: CASSDRDSYNSPLHF. The chain links TRBV19 to TRBJ1-6; 7 positions agree with TRBD1. The junction had 5 bases not matched to a gene; V was cut back by 5 bases and J by 4 bases. The CDR3 is 15 residues long. Per the germline V gene, CDR1 is LNHDA and CDR2 is SQIVND (reference sequence). The full variable domain, rest sourced from reference TRBV19 and TRBJ1-6, is DGGITQSPKYLFRKEGQNVTLSCEQNLNHDAMYWYRQDPGQGLRLIYYSQIVNDFQKGDIAEGYSVSREKKESFPLTVTSAQKNPTAFYLCASSDRDSYNSPLHFGNGTRLTVT.

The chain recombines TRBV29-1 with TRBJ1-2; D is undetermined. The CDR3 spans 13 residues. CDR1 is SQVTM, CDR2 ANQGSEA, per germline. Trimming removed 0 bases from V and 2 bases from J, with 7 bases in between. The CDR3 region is CSVEDSVNYGYTF. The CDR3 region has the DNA TGCAGCGTTGAAGATTCGGTCAACTATGGCTACACCTTC.

CDR3 loop: CASSLVPDTEAFF. The CDR3, as DNA: TGCGCCAGCAGCTTGGTGCCGGACACTGAAGCTTTCTTT. The chain uses TRBV5-1 and TRBJ1-1; D gene ambiguous. The V end lost 0 bases, the J end lost 3 bases, and 6 bases lay between the germline ends. Germline CDR1 reads SGHRS; CDR2 reads YFSETQ. CDR3 size: 13 residues. Variable domain in full (rest from reference TRBV5-1 and TRBJ1-1): KAGVTQTPRYLIKTRGQQVTLSCSPISGHRSVSWYQQTPGQGLQFLFEYFSETQRNKGNFPGRFSGRQFSNSRSEMNVSTLELGDSALYLCASSLVPDTEAFFGQGTRLTVV.

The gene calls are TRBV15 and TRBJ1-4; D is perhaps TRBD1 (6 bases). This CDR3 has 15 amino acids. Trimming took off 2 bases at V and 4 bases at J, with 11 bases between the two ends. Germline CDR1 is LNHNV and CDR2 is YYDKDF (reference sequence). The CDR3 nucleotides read TGTGCCACCAGCAGACAGGGGTGGAATAATGAAAAACTGTTTTTT. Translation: CATSRQGWNNEKLFF.

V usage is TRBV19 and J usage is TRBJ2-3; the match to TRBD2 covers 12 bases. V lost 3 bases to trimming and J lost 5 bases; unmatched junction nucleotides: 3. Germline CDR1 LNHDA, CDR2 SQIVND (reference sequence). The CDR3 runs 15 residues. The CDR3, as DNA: TGTGCCAGTAGTATTCTAGCGGGAGGGGAAGATACGCAGTATTTT. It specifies CASSILAGGEDTQYF.

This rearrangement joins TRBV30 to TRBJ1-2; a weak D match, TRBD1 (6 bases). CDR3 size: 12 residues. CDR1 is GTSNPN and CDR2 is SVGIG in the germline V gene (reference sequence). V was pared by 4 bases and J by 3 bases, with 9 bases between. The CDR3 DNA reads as TGTGCCTGGAATGAGGGGGACTATGGCTACACCTTC. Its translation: CAWNEGDYGYTF.

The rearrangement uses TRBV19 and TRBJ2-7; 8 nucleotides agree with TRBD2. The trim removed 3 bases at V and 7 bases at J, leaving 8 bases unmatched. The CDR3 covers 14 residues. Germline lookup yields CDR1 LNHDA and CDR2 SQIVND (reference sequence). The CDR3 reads CASSISAGVWEQYF. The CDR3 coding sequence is TGTGCCAGTAGTATCTCAGCGGGAGTGTGGGAGCAGTACTTC. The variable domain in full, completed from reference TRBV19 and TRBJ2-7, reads DGGITQSPKYLFRKEGQNVTLSCEQNLNHDAMYWYRQDPGQGLRLIYYSQIVNDFQKGDIAEGYSVSREKKESFPLTVTSAQKNPTAFYLCASSISAGVWEQYFGPGTRLTVT.

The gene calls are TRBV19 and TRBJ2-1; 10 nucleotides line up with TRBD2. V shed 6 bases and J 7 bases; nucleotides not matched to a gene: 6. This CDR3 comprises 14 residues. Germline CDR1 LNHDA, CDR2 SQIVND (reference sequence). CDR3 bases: TGTGCCAGTAGCCTACTAGCGGGAACGAATGAGCAGTTCTTC. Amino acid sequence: CASSLLAGTNEQFF.

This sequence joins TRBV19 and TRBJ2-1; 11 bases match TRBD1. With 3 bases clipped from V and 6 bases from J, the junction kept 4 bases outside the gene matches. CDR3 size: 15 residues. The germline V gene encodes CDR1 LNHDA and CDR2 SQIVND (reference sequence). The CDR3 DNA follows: TGTGCCAGTAGTATCGGGACAGGGGGGCTCAATGAGCAGTTCTTC. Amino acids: CASSIGTGGLNEQFF.

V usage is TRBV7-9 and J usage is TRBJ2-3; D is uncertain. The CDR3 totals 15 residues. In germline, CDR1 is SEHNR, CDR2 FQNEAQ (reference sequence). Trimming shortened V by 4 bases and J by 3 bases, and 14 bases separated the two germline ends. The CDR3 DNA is TGTGCCAGCAGCTCCTTGAGAGAGGTAACAGATACGCAGTATTTT. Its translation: CASSSLREVTDTQYF.